These 10 T cell receptor beta chains originate from one sample sequenced in a study of blood T cell repertoires in COVID-19. The protocol was immunoSEQ multiplex PCR, while the TCRdb copy is restricted to in-frame clones and leaves out a portion. The profile covers hundreds of thousands of clones, with roughly 90% appearing a single time and roughly 4% taken by the ten largest. The sample comprised peripheral blood. These receptors were collected from a woman between 50 and 59 years old with active or convalescent COVID-19.

The rearrangement joins TRBV2 to TRBJ1-2; 10 positions match TRBD1. With V trimmed by 5 bases and J by 4 bases, 10 bases remained unmatched. Germline V lookup: CDR1 SNHLY, CDR2 FYNNEI. This CDR3 region has 16 residues. The CDR3 nucleotides are TGTGCCAGCAGTCCGGGACAGGGGCCCTCGCGCTATGGCTACACCTTC. Protein sequence: CASSPGQGPSRYGYTF.

The rearrangement uses TRBV29-1 and TRBJ2-5, with 8 bases aligning to TRBD1. V was clipped by 7 bases and J by 0 bases; unmatched bases: 7. The CDR3 is 14 amino acids. Germline lookup yields CDR1 SQVTM and CDR2 ANQGSEA. In nucleotides, the CDR3 is TGCAGCGCTATGGACAGGGAGTACCAAGAGACCCAGTACTTC. Its translation: CSAMDREYQETQYF.

This chain joins TRBV6-6 and TRBJ2-7; TRBD2 matches at 7 bases. V shed 1 base, J shed 4 bases, and the junction held 10 bases outside the gene matches. This CDR3 spans 16 amino acids. Germline CDR1 is MNHNY and CDR2 is SVGAGI (reference sequence). The CDR3 is CASSYFPGGRDYEQYF. The CDR3 region has the DNA TGTGCCAGCAGTTACTTCCCGGGAGGCAGAGATTACGAGCAGTACTTC.

J is TRBJ2-1 and V is TRBV14; possibly TRBD2 for D (6 bases). Trimming removed 4 bases at V and 8 bases at J, with 21 bases between. This CDR3 spans 16 amino acids. Germline V gene lookup returns CDR1 SGHDN and CDR2 FVKESK. The CDR3 here is CASSRIRDWSVDEQFF. CDR3 DNA: TGTGCCAGCAGCCGGATACGGGACTGGTCGGTCGATGAGCAGTTCTTC.

The chain combines TRBV5-1 with TRBJ1-1; D gene unclear. V was shortened by 7 bases and J by 0 bases, with 16 bases between the two germline ends. CDR3 length: 15 amino acids. Germline values: CDR1 SGHRS, CDR2 YFSETQ. In DNA form, the CDR3 reads TGCGCCAGCTCACTCCCGTCCGTTGTGAACACTGAAGCTTTCTTT. Its protein is CASSLPSVVNTEAFF. Drawing the rest from reference TRBV5-1 and TRBJ1-1, the complete variable domain is KAGVTQTPRYLIKTRGQQVTLSCSPISGHRSVSWYQQTPGQGLQFLFEYFSETQRNKGNFPGRFSGRQFSNSRSEMNVSTLELGDSALYLCASSLPSVVNTEAFFGQGTRLTVV.

The J gene is TRBJ2-1, the V gene TRBV30; the D gene is possibly TRBD2 (6 bases). Germline assignment: CDR1 GTSNPN and CDR2 SVGIG (reference sequence). CDR3 size: 14 residues. The V end lost 2 bases, the J end lost 6 bases, and 14 bases lay between the germline ends. The CDR3 spells CAWSTRQGGNEQFF. Here the CDR3 DNA reads TGTGCCTGGAGTACCCGCCAGGGAGGCAATGAGCAGTTCTTC.

The sample holds one count of this clone. The V gene is TRBV7-2, the J gene TRBJ2-5; D is perhaps TRBD2 (6 bases). Germline CDR1 SGHTA, CDR2 FQGNSA. Trimming shortened V by 5 bases and J by 7 bases, and 14 bases separated the two germline ends. This CDR3 has 13 residues. For the CDR3, the DNA is TGTGCCAGCAGCCCAAGACTAGAGGGGACCCAGTACTTC. Translating it yields CASSPRLEGTQYF. The complete variable domain, with remaining parts taken from reference TRBV7-2 and TRBJ2-5, reads GAGVSQSPSNKVTEKGKDVELRCDPISGHTALYWYRQSLGQGLEFLIYFQGNSAPDKSGLPSDRFSAERTGGSVSTLTIQRTQQEDSAVYLCASSPRLEGTQYFGPGTRLLVL.

V usage is TRBV18 and J usage is TRBJ2-3; TRBD1 agrees at 8 bases. The CDR3 runs to 14 residues. Germline V gene lookup returns CDR1 KGHSH and CDR2 LQKENI. With V trimmed by 5 bases and J by 8 bases, 9 bases remained unmatched. CDR3 DNA: TGTGCCAGCTCAAACGACAGGGGCGACAGTACGCAGTATTTT. Amino acid sequence: CASSNDRGDSTQYF.

The chain has TRBV7-9 and TRBJ1-1, with 9 bases that match TRBD1. CDR3 length: 16 amino acids. Per germline, CDR1 SEHNR and CDR2 FQNEAQ (reference sequence). With V trimmed by 5 bases and J by 4 bases, 11 bases remained unmatched. This CDR3 reads CASSATGTGFGTEAFF. In nucleotides, the CDR3 is TGTGCCAGCAGCGCCACCGGGACAGGGTTTGGCACTGAAGCTTTCTTT.

This chain links TRBV6-5 with TRBJ2-7; possible D gene TRBD2, 7 bases. CDR1 MNHEY and CDR2 SVGAGI come from the germline V gene. V was clipped by 2 bases and J by 7 bases, with 9 bases between them. CDR3 length: 12 amino acids. The DNA for the CDR3 is TGTGCCAGCAGTTACAGGGGGGGAGAGCAGTACTTC. Protein sequence: CASSYRGGEQYF.